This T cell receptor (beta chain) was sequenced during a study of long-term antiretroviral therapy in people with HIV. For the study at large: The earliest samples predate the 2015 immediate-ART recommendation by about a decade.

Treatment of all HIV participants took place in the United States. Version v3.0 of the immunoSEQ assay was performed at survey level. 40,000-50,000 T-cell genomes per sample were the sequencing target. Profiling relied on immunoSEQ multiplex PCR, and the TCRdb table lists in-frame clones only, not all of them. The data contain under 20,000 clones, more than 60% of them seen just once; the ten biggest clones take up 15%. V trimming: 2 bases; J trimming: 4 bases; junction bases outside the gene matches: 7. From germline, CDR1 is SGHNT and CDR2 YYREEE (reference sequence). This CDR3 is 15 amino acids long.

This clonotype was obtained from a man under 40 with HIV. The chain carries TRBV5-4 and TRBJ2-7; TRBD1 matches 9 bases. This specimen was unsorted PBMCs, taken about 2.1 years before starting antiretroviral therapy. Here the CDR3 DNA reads TGTGCCAGCAGCTTACAGGGGGCGTCATTTTACGAGCAGTACTTC. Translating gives CASSLQGASFYEQYF.